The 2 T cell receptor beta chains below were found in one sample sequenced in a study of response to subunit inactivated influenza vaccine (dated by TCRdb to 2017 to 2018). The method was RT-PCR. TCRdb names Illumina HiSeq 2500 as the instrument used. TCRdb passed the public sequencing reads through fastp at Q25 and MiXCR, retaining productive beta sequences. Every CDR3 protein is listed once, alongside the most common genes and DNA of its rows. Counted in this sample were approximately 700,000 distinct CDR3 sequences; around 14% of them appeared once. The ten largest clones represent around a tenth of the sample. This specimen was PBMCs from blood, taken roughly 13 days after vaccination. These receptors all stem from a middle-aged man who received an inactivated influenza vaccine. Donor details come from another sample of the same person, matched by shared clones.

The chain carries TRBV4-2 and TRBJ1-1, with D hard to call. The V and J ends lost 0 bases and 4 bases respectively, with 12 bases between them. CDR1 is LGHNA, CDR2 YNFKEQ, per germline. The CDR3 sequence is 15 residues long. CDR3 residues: CASSQEIRGITEAFF. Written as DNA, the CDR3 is TGTGCCAGCAGCCAAGAGATCCGAGGGATCACTGAAGCTTTCTTT.

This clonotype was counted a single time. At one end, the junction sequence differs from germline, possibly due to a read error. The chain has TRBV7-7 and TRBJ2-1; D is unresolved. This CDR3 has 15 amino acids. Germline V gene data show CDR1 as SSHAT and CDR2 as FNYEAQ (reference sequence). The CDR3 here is CASSLGTRGDNEQFF. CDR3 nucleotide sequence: TGTGCTAGCAGCTTAGGCACCCGAGGCGACAATGAGCAGTTCTTC.